This record concerns one TCR beta chain sequence. With the library built for alpha chains, this beta chain is off target and its frequency is not meaningful. V lost 5 bases to trimming and J lost 2 bases; unmatched junction nucleotides: 9. The CDR3 runs to 15 residues. CDR1 is SGHVS, CDR2 FNYEAQ, per germline. TCRdb re-derived calls from the 5' RACE reads in MiXCR, one entry per CDR3 protein. Of about 180 distinct CDR3 sequences in the sample, 95% are singletons; the top ten hold about 11%. V usage is TRBV7-6 and J usage is TRBJ2-7; 7 bases agree with TRBD2. Specimen: naive CD4+ T cells sorted from blood. The subset here: naive CD4+ T cells, CD4+CD45RA+CD25-. The sequence derives from a female donor with breast cancer. DNA for the CDR3: TGTGCCAGCAGCCAACGGGCAGGGACTACCTACGAGCAGTACTTC. Its protein is CASSQRAGTTYEQYF.